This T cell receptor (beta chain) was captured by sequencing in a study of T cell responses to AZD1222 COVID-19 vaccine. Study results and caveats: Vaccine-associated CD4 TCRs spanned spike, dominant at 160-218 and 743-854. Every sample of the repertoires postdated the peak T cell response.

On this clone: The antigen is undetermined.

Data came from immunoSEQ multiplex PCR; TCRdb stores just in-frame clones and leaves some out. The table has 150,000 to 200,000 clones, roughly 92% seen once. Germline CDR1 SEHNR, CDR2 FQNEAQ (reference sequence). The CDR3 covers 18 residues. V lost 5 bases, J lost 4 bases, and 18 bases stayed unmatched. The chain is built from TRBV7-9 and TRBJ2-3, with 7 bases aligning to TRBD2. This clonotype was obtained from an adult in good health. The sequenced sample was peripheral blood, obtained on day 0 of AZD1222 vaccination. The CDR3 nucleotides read TGTGCCAGCAGCCGCGGGGAATTGACGGGGGGTTATTCAGATACGCAGTATTTT. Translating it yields CASSRGELTGGYSDTQYF. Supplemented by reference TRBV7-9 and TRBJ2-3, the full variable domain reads DTGVSQNPRHKITKRGQNVTFRCDPISEHNRLYWYRQTLGQGPEFLTYFQNEAQLEKSRLLSDRFSAERPKGSFSTLEIQRTEQGDSAMYLCASSRGELTGGYSDTQYFGPGTRLTVL.